One sample yielded the 25 T cell receptor beta chains listed below, sequenced in a study of blood T cell repertoires in COVID-19. TCRdb keeps only in-frame clones here, not all; method: immunoSEQ multiplex PCR. This sample carries 23,000 or so clones, 86% of them seen once, and the ten largest clones take about a quarter. Sequenced material: peripheral blood. All receptors come from a human donor with active COVID-19. The donor label of this sample is uncertain.

This clone occurred a few times. The chain employs TRBV25-1 and TRBJ1-4; D gene uncertain. The V gene's germline CDR1 is MGHDK and CDR2 SYGVNS. The V and J ends lost 4 bases and 6 bases respectively, with 6 bases between them. The CDR3 has 12 amino acids. CDR3 in amino acids: CASSGGYEKLFF. As DNA, the CDR3 is TGTGCCAGCAGTGGAGGGTATGAAAAACTGTTTTTT.

The chain carries TRBV9 and TRBJ1-4; D is perhaps TRBD1 (6 bases). V shed 4 bases and J shed 7 bases, with 17 bases lying between them. The CDR3 is 15 residues long. Germline CDR1 and CDR2: SGDLS and YYNGEE. The CDR3 sequence: CASSPWGGGGEKLFF. DNA for the CDR3: TGTGCCAGCAGCCCGTGGGGGGGCGGAGGTGAAAAACTGTTTTTT.

Concerning this clone itself: Germline is not matched at one junction end, which may reflect a read error. This rearrangement joins TRBV11-3 to TRBJ1-3; D gene ambiguous. The CDR3 runs to 16 residues. CDR1 and CDR2 from the germline V gene are SGHNT and YENEEA. The CDR3 is CASSLGARLSGNTIYF. The CDR3 DNA is TGTGCCAGCAGTTTAGGCGCCAGGCTGTCTGGAAACACCATATATTTT. The variable domain in full, with the rest retrieved from reference TRBV11-3 and TRBJ1-3, is EAGVVQSPRYKIIEKKQPVAFWCNPISGHNTLYWYLQNLGQGPELLIRYENEEAVDDSQLPKDRFSAERLKGVDSTLKIQPAELGDSAVYLCASSLGARLSGNTIYFGEGSWLTVV.

In this sample, this clone turned up a few times. This chain connects TRBV6-5 to TRBJ2-2, with a possible D match to TRBD1 (6 bases). V lost 4 bases to trimming and J lost 4 bases, with 13 bases between them. The CDR3 length is 15 residues. CDR1 and CDR2 from the germline V gene are MNHEY and SVGAGI. The CDR3 DNA follows: TGTGCCAGCAGTTCCCCCAAGGGGGTCACCGGGGAGCTGTTTTTT. Its protein product is CASSSPKGVTGELFF.

The chain couples TRBV5-4 to TRBJ2-3; 8 bases are a match to TRBD1. Germline assignment: CDR1 SGHNT and CDR2 YYREEE (reference sequence). The CDR3 sequence is 18 residues long. Trimming at V came to 0 bases and at J to 3 bases, leaving 12 bases not matched to a gene. Here the CDR3 DNA reads TGTGCCAGCAGCTTGGCCCGTCAGGGGGCGAAGGGGACAGATACGCAGTATTTT. It yields the protein CASSLARQGAKGTDTQYF.

This chain links TRBV5-1 with TRBJ2-3; 9 bases map to TRBD1. The ends lost 5 bases at V and 4 bases at J; junction bases unmatched: 11. This CDR3 is 16 amino acids long. CDR1 is SGHRS, CDR2 YFSETQ, per germline. CDR3 nucleotides: TGCGCCAGCAGTAACGGACAGGGGATATGGGCAGATACGCAGTATTTT. It yields the protein CASSNGQGIWADTQYF.

The chain's CDR3 is CASSPRGNNLNTEAFF. CDR3 nucleotides: TGTGCCAGCTCACCAAGGGGTAATAACCTGAACACTGAAGCTTTCTTT. V gene TRBV18 combines with J gene TRBJ1-1; possibly TRBD1 for D (5 bases). The ends were cut back, 2 bases at V and 0 bases at J, with 13 bases in the middle. Germline-derived CDR1 and CDR2 are KGHSH and LQKENI. The CDR3 covers 16 residues.

This chain links TRBV5-1 with TRBJ1-4, with a tentative D call TRBD1 (6 bases). This CDR3 has 18 residues. The germline V gene has CDR1 SGHRS and CDR2 YFSETQ. V was cut by 0 bases and J by 5 bases, with 20 bases left in between. Here the CDR3 DNA reads TGCGCCAGCAGCTTGGCCAGCAGGGGTGGACTCCAGAATGAAAAACTGTTTTTT. It translates to CASSLASRGGLQNEKLFF.

About this clone itself: At one boundary the junction diverges from the germline segment, which might be a read error. The chain carries TRBV5-4 and TRBJ2-1, with TRBD2 matching 15 bases. The CDR3 loop spans 16 amino acids. CDR1 SGHNT and CDR2 YYREEE come from the germline V gene (reference sequence). CDR3 protein: CASSPGTSGRYSEQFF. Here the CDR3 DNA reads TGTGCCAGCAGCCCGGGGACTAGCGGGAGGTACAGTGAGCAGTTCTTC. Drawing the rest from reference TRBV5-4 and TRBJ2-1, the complete variable domain is ETGVTQSPTHLIKTRGQQVTLRCSSQSGHNTVSWYQQALGQGPQFIFQYYREEENGRGNFPPRFSGLQFPNYSSELNVNALELDDSALYLCASSPGTSGRYSEQFFGPGTRLTVL.

V usage is TRBV5-4 and J usage is TRBJ2-7, with 8 bases identical to TRBD2. The CDR3 totals 15 residues. Per the germline V gene, CDR1 is SGHNT and CDR2 is YYREEE (reference sequence). The V segment lost 4 bases and the J segment 6 bases; nucleotides outside the gene matches: 12. In DNA, the CDR3 is TGTGCCAGCAGCCCCCGGACTAGCCATTCGGCCGAGCAGTACTTC. Translation: CASSPRTSHSAEQYF. Full variable domain (outside the CDR3, taken from reference TRBV5-4 and TRBJ2-7): ETGVTQSPTHLIKTRGQQVTLRCSSQSGHNTVSWYQQALGQGPQFIFQYYREEENGRGNFPPRFSGLQFPNYSSELNVNALELDDSALYLCASSPRTSHSAEQYFGPGTRLTVT.

The chain joins TRBV11-3 to TRBJ1-2, with unresolved D. The CDR3 is 13 amino acids. V lost 0 bases to trimming and J lost 7 bases, with 9 bases between them. Per germline, CDR1 SGHNT and CDR2 YENEEA. CDR3 DNA sequence: TGTGCCAGCAGCTTAGAGGGGAGTGGTGGCTACACCTTC. Translation gives CASSLEGSGGYTF.

This clone appeared a single time. Germline and junction disagree at one end, which may indicate a read error. The CDR3 sequence: CASSYSGPREEAF. The CDR3 DNA reads TGTGCCAGCAGTTACTCTGGTCCCCGAGAAGAAGCATTT. The genes are TRBV6-6 and TRBJ2-2, with D unclear. This CDR3 is 13 amino acids long. The germline CDR1 and CDR2 sequences are MNHNY and SVGAGI (reference sequence).

This rearrangement joins TRBV3-1 (or the pseudogene TRBV3-2) to TRBJ1-2; TRBD1 might be the D (6 bases). CDR1 and CDR2 (germline): LGHDT, YNNKEL (reference sequence). V lost 3 bases and J 3 bases, leaving 14 bases between the germline ends. CDR3 size: 15 residues. The CDR3 nucleotides read TGTGCCAGCAGCCATGGCCCACAGGGAGACTATGGCTACACCTTC. Its translation is CASSHGPQGDYGYTF.

This CDR3 is CASAGLDHEYEQYF. The CDR3 nucleotides read TGCGCCAGCGCCGGCCTAGACCACGAGTACGAGCAGTACTTC. V is TRBV5-1 and J is TRBJ2-7; unclear D gene. Per the germline V gene, CDR1 is SGHRS and CDR2 is YFSETQ. The V gene lost 7 bases and the J gene lost 4 bases, with 18 bases spanning the gap. This CDR3 has 14 amino acids. The full variable domain, its missing parts supplied by reference TRBV5-1 and TRBJ2-7, is KAGVTQTPRYLIKTRGQQVTLSCSPISGHRSVSWYQQTPGQGLQFLFEYFSETQRNKGNFPGRFSGRQFSNSRSEMNVSTLELGDSALYLCASAGLDHEYEQYFGPGTRLTVT.

This clone occurred once. The chain is built from TRBV12-3 or TRBV12-4 and TRBJ1-2, with D perhaps TRBD1 (6 bases). This CDR3 region has 11 residues. Trimming pared 10 bases from V and 14 bases from J, leaving 20 bases between. CDR3 in amino acids: CATQQGLVRTF. CDR3 coding DNA: TGTGCCACCCAACAGGGCTTGGTTAGGACCTTC.

This sequence joins TRBV6-2 or TRBV6-3 and TRBJ2-1, with D unclear. This CDR3 comprises 15 residues. Per germline, CDR1 MNHEY and CDR2 SVGEGT. V lost 0 bases and J 5 bases, leaving 11 bases between the germline ends. The CDR3 reads CASSYSERPHNEQFF. The CDR3 bases are TGTGCCAGCAGTTACTCGGAGCGCCCTCACAATGAGCAGTTCTTC.

The rearrangement links TRBV4-1 to TRBJ1-6, with D uncertain. This CDR3 has 17 residues. Per germline, CDR1 MGHRA and CDR2 YSYEKL. Trimming cost V 4 bases and J 1 base, with 14 bases left between them. The CDR3 sequence is CASSPGPPRSYNSPLHF. The CDR3 DNA sequence: TGCGCCAGCAGCCCCGGTCCTCCCCGATCCTATAATTCACCCCTCCACTTT.

The rearrangement joins TRBV9 to TRBJ2-2; no firm D call. The CDR3 sequence is 14 residues long. Trimming took 4 bases from V and 5 from J, leaving 12 bases between them. Germline loops: CDR1 SGDLS, CDR2 YYNGEE. The CDR3 region has the DNA TGTGCCAGCAGCCCAACGGAGCCGACCGGGGAGCTGTTTTTT. Translating it yields CASSPTEPTGELFF.

The chain uses TRBV19 and TRBJ2-4, with TRBD1 identical over 8 bases. Germline CDR1 is LNHDA and CDR2 is SQIVND (reference sequence). The trim removed 3 bases at V and 7 bases at J, leaving 8 bases unmatched. The CDR3 runs to 15 residues. CDR3 nucleotide sequence: TGTGCCAGTAGTATCCTCCTGACAGGGGCGAACATTCAGTACTTC. Its translation: CASSILLTGANIQYF. Drawing the rest from reference TRBV19 and TRBJ2-4, the complete variable domain is DGGITQSPKYLFRKEGQNVTLSCEQNLNHDAMYWYRQDPGQGLRLIYYSQIVNDFQKGDIAEGYSVSREKKESFPLTVTSAQKNPTAFYLCASSILLTGANIQYFGAGTRLSVL.

The chain recombines TRBV7-3 with TRBJ1-2; TRBD1 aligns across 8 bases. CDR1 and CDR2 from the germline V gene are SGHTA and FQGTGA. V lost 2 bases and J lost 5; bases outside the gene matches: 1. The CDR3 consists of 13 residues. The CDR3 reads CASSLGQGYGYTF. DNA of the CDR3: TGTGCCAGCAGCTTAGGACAGGGTTATGGCTACACCTTC.

J is TRBJ2-7 and V is TRBV29-1; 7 bases are a match to TRBD2. The CDR3 is 13 residues long. Germline V lookup: CDR1 SQVTM, CDR2 ANQGSEA. V shed 6 bases, J shed 3 bases, and the junction held 8 bases outside the gene matches. CDR3 sequence (DNA): TGCAGCGTAACGTTGGGACTAATCTACGAGCAGTACTTC. It specifies CSVTLGLIYEQYF.

CDR3 coding DNA: TGCGCCAGCATCCCCGGGGGGACTAGCACAGATACGCAGTATTTT. It is translated as CASIPGGTSTDTQYF. J is TRBJ2-3 and V is TRBV5-1, with TRBD2 matching 7 bases. With V trimmed by 6 bases and J by 0 bases, 7 bases remained unmatched. The CDR3 contains 15 residues. CDR1 is SGHRS, CDR2 YFSETQ, per germline.

This clone was found a few times. This rearrangement joins TRBV7-8 to TRBJ1-5; the match to TRBD1 covers 7 bases. The CDR3 extends over 17 amino acids. After removal of 5 bases from V and 1 base from J, the junction contained 11 bases not matched to a gene. Germline V gene lookup returns CDR1 SGHVS and CDR2 FQNEAQ. Here the CDR3 reads CASSTSVYRGSNQPQHF. Here the CDR3 DNA reads TGTGCCAGCAGCACCTCTGTTTACAGGGGAAGCAATCAGCCCCAGCATTTT.

The chain combines TRBV4-1 with TRBJ1-6; TRBD1 matches at 9 bases. There are 16 residues in the CDR3. The ends lost 1 base at V and 8 bases at J; junction bases unmatched: 6. Germline V gives CDR1 MGHRA, CDR2 YSYEKL. CDR3 bases: TGCGCCAGCAGCCAAGCGCGGGACAGGGTGTATTCACCCCTCCACTTT. It codes for CASSQARDRVYSPLHF.

The V and J genes are TRBV7-3 and TRBJ2-3, with D uncertain. V was cut by 5 bases and J by 0 bases, with 15 bases left in between. Germline V gives CDR1 SGHTA, CDR2 FQGTGA. The CDR3 loop spans 16 amino acids. CDR3 in amino acids: CASSHTPGGSTDTQYF. As DNA, the CDR3 is TGTGCCAGCAGCCATACCCCTGGCGGAAGCACAGATACGCAGTATTTT.